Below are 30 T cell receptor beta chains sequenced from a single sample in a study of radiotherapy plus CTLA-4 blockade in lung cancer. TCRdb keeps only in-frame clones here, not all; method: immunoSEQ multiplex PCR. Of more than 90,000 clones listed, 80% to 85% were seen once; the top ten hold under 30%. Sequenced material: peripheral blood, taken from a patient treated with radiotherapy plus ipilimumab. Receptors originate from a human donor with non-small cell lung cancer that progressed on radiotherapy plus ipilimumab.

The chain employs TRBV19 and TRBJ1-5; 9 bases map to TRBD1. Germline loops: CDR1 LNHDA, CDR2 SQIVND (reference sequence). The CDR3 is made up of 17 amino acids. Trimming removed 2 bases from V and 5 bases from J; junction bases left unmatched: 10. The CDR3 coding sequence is TGTGCCAGTAGTATATGGAGGGGACAGGGCTTAGATCAGCCCCAGCATTTT. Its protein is CASSIWRGQGLDQPQHF.

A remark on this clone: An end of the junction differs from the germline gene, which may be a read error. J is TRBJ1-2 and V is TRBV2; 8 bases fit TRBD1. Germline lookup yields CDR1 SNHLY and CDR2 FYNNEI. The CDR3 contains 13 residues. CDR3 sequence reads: CASSGPGQGRSSF. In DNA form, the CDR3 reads TGTGCCAGCAGTGGACCCGGACAGGGAAGGTCAAGTTTC. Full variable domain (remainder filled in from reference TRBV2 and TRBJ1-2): EPEVTQTPSHQVTQMGQEVILRCVPISNHLYFYWYRQILGQKVEFLVSFYNNEISEKSEIFDDQFSVERPDGSNFTLKIRSTKLEDSAMYFCASSGPGQGRSSFGSGTRLTVV.

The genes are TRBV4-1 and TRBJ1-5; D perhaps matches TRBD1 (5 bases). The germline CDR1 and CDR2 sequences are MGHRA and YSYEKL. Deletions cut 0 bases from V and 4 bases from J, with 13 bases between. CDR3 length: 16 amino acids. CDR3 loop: CASSQDQSGSNQPQHF. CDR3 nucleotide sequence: TGCGCCAGCAGCCAAGATCAGTCAGGGTCTAATCAGCCCCAGCATTTT.

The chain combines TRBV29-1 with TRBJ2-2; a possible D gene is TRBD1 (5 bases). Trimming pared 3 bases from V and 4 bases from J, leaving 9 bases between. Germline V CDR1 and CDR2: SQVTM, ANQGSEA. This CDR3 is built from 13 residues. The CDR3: CSVDAGFTGELFF. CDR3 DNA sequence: TGCAGCGTTGATGCAGGGTTCACCGGGGAGCTGTTTTTT.

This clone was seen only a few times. The CDR3 DNA reads as TGTGCCAGCACGAGACAGGGGTTGGGCGAGCAGTACTTC. Its protein product is CASTRQGLGEQYF. The V and J genes are TRBV28 and TRBJ2-7; the match to TRBD1 covers 8 bases. CDR3 length equals 13 residues. Trimming removed 7 bases from V and 6 bases from J; junction bases left unmatched: 8. Germline V gene sequence: CDR1 MDHEN, CDR2 SYDVKM. Full variable domain (remainder filled in from reference TRBV28 and TRBJ2-7): DVKVTQSSRYLVKRTGEKVFLECVQDMDHENMFWYRQDPGLGLRLIYFSYDVKMKEKGDIPEGYSVSREKKERFSLILESASTNQTSMYLCASTRQGLGEQYFGPGTRLTVT.

CDR3 in amino acids: CASSPGLAVEAFF. The CDR3 DNA sequence: TGTGCCAGCAGTCCGGGGCTTGCGGTAGAAGCTTTCTTT. V usage is TRBV25-1 and J usage is TRBJ1-1; D is perhaps TRBD1 (5 bases). Trimming left V 5 bases short and J 8 bases short, with 15 bases between. The CDR3 is made up of 13 amino acids. Germline V gene data show CDR1 as MGHDK and CDR2 as SYGVNS.

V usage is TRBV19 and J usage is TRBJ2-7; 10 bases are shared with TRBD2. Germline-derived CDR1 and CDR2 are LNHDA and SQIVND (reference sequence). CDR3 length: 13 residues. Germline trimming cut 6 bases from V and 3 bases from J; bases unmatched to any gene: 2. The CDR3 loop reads CASRLAGDYEQYF. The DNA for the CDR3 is TGTGCCAGTAGGCTAGCGGGAGACTACGAGCAGTACTTC.

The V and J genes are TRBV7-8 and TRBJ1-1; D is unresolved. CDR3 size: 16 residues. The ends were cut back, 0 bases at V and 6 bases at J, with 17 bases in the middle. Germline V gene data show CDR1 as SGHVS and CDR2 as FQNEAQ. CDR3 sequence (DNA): TGTGCCAGCAGCTTAGCGACCGGGGTAGGCGGGGCTGAAGCTTTCTTT. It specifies CASSLATGVGGAEAFF.

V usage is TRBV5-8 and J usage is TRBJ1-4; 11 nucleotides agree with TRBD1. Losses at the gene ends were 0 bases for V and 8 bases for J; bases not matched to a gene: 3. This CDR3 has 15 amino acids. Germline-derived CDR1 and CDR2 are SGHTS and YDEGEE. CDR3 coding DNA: TGTGCCAGCAGCTTGGGGACAGGGGGCGAAGAAAAACTGTTTTTT. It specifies CASSLGTGGEEKLFF.

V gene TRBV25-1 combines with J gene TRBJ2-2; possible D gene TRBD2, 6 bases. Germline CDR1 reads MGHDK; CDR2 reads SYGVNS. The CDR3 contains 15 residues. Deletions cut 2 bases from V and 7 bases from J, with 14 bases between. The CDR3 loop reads CASSEQRAGVGELFF. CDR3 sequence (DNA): TGTGCCAGCAGTGAACAGCGGGCCGGGGTCGGGGAGCTGTTTTTT.

CDR3 in amino acids: CASSEEAGSSYEQYF. The CDR3, as DNA: TGTGCCAGCAGTGAAGAGGCAGGTAGCTCCTACGAGCAGTACTTC. The chain links TRBV6-1 to TRBJ2-7; D gene unclear. V dropped 1 base and J dropped 0 bases, with 10 bases sitting between them. CDR1 and CDR2 from the germline V gene are MNHNS and SASEGT. The CDR3 is 15 residues long.

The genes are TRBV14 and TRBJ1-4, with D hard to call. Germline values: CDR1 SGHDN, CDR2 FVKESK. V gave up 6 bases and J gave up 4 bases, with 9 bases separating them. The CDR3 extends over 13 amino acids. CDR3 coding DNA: TGTGCCAGCAGTGGGGAGTTTAATGAAAAACTGTTTTTT. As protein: CASSGEFNEKLFF.

The CDR3 sequence is CASSQDREKLFF. CDR3 DNA: TGCGCCAGCAGCCAAGATAGGGAAAAACTGTTTTTT. The rearrangement links TRBV4-1 to TRBJ1-4, with D unresolved. V lost 0 bases and J lost 8, with 4 bases in between. The germline V gene encodes CDR1 MGHRA and CDR2 YSYEKL. This CDR3 spans 12 amino acids.

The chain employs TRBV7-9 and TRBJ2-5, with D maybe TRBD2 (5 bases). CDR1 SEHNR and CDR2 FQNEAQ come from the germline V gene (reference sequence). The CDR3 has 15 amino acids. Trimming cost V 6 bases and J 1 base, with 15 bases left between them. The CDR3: CASRTNYGTQETQYF. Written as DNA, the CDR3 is TGTGCCAGCAGGACTAACTACGGAACCCAAGAGACCCAGTACTTC.

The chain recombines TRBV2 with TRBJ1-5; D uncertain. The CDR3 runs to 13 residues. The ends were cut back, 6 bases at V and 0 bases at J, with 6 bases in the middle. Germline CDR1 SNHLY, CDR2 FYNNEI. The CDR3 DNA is TGTGCCAGCAGGGGGAATAGCAATCAGCCCCAGCATTTT. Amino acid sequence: CASRGNSNQPQHF. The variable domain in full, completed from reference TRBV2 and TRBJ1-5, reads EPEVTQTPSHQVTQMGQEVILRCVPISNHLYFYWYRQILGQKVEFLVSFYNNEISEKSEIFDDQFSVERPDGSNFTLKIRSTKLEDSAMYFCASRGNSNQPQHFGDGTRLSIL.

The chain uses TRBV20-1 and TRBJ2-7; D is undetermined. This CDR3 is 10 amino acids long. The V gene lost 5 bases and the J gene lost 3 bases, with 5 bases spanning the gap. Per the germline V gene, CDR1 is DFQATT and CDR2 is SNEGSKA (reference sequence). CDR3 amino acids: CSAGNYEQYF. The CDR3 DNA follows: TGCAGTGCTGGGAACTACGAGCAGTACTTC.

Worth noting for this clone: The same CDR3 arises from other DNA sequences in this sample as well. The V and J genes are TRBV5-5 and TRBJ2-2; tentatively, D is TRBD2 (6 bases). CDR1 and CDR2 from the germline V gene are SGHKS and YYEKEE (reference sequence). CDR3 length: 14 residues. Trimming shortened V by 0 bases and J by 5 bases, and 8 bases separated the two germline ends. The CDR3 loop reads CASSLVAGTGELFF. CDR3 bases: TGTGCCAGCAGCTTGGTTGCGGGGACCGGGGAGCTGTTTTTT.

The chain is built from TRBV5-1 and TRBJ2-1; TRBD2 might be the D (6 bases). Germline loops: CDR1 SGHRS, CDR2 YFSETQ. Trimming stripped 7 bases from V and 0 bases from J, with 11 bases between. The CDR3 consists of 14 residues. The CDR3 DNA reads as TGCGCCAGCTCGGACGGGAGCTCCTACAATGAGCAGTTCTTC. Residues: CASSDGSSYNEQFF. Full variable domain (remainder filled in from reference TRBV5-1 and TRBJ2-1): KAGVTQTPRYLIKTRGQQVTLSCSPISGHRSVSWYQQTPGQGLQFLFEYFSETQRNKGNFPGRFSGRQFSNSRSEMNVSTLELGDSALYLCASSDGSSYNEQFFGPGTRLTVL.

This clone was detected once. The CDR3 protein is CASSLDVLGYGYTF. The CDR3 DNA follows: TGTGCCAGCAGCTTGGATGTGCTTGGCTATGGCTACACCTTC. This chain uses TRBV5-6 with TRBJ1-2; D is ambiguous. CDR3 length: 14 residues. CDR1 is SGHDT, CDR2 YYEEEE, per germline. Trimming removed 0 bases at V and 4 bases at J, with 10 bases between.

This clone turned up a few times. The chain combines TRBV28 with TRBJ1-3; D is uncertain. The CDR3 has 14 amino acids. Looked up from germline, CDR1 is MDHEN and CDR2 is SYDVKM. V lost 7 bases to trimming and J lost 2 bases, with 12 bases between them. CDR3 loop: CASTLGFPGNTIYF. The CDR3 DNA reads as TGTGCCAGCACCCTTGGGTTTCCTGGAAACACCATATATTTT.

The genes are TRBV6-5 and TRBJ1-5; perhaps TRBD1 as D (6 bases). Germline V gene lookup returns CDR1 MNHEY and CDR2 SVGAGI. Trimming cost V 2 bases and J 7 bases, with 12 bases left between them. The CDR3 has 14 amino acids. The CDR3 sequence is CASSYHTGSQPQHF. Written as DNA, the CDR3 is TGTGCCAGCAGTTACCATACAGGGAGCCAGCCCCAGCATTTT.

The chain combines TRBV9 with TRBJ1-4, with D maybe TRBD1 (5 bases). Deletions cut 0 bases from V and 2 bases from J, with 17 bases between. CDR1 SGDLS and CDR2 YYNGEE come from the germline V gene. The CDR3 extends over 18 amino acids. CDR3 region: CASSVDVGPGVTNEKLFF. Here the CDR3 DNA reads TGTGCCAGCAGCGTAGATGTGGGGCCCGGGGTTACTAATGAAAAACTGTTTTTT.

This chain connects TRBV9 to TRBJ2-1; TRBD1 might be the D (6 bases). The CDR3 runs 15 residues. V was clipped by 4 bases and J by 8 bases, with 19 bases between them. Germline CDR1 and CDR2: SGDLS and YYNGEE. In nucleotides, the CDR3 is TGTGCCAGCAGCCCGGCCGCCGGACAGCCTGATGAGCAGTTCTTC. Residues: CASSPAAGQPDEQFF.

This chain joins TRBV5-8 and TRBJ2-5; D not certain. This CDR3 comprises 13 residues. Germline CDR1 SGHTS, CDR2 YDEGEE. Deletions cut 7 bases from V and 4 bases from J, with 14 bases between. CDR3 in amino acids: CASVERIIETQYF. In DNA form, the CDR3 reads TGTGCCAGCGTAGAACGGATAATAGAGACCCAGTACTTC.

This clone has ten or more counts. The CDR3 here is CASSGGGLAGANYEQYF. The CDR3 DNA is TGCGCCAGCAGCGGGGGGGGACTAGCGGGCGCGAACTACGAGCAGTACTTC. The genes are TRBV5-1 and TRBJ2-7; 12 bases line up with TRBD2. Germline values: CDR1 SGHRS, CDR2 YFSETQ. Trimming removed 4 bases from V and 3 bases from J; junction bases left unmatched: 11. There are 17 residues in the CDR3.

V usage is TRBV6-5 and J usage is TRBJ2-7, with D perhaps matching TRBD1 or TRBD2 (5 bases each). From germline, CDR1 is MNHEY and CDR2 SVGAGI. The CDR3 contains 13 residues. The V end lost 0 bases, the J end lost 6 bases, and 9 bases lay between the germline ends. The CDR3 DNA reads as TGTGCCAGCAGTTACTCGGCAGGGAGCGAGCAGTACGTC. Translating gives CASSYSAGSEQYV.

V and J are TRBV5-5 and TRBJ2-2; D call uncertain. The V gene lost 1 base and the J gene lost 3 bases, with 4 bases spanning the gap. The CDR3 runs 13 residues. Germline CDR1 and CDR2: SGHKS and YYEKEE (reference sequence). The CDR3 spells CASSLMYTGELFF. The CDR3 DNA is TGTGCCAGCAGCTTGATGTACACCGGGGAGCTGTTTTTT.

The CDR3 coding sequence is TGTGCCTGGAGTCCGGAGCCCTCTGGAAACACCATATATTTT. Its translation: CAWSPEPSGNTIYF. V is TRBV30 and J is TRBJ1-3; D gene unclear. The V end was cut by 2 bases, the J end by 0 bases, with 8 bases between. CDR3 length: 14 residues. Germline V CDR1 and CDR2: GTSNPN, SVGIG (reference sequence).

The CDR3 protein is CASSYGLAGGNEQFF. CDR3 DNA: TGTGCCAGCAGCTACGGACTAGCGGGAGGGAATGAGCAGTTCTTC. V and J are TRBV7-9 and TRBJ2-1; 15 nucleotides agree with TRBD2. CDR1 and CDR2 (germline): SEHNR, FQNEAQ (reference sequence). This CDR3 contains 15 residues. J lost 7 bases, V lost 4 bases, and 2 bases had no gene match.

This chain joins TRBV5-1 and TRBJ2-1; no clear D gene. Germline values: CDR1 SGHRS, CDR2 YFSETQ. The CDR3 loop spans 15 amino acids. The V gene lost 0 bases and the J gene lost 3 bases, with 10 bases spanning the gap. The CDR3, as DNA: TGCGCCAGCAGCTTGGCCCATGGTAACTACAATGAGCAGTTCTTC. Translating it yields CASSLAHGNYNEQFF.